This T cell receptor (beta chain) was identified in a study of blood T cell repertoires in COVID-19. This table comes from immunoSEQ multiplex PCR, and its TCRdb copy is limited to in-frame clones, with some not included. The table records roughly 130,000 clones, 80% to 85% of them present only once. This CDR3 has 17 amino acids. V dropped 5 bases and J dropped 0 bases, with 17 bases sitting between them. Germline assignment: CDR1 SEHNR and CDR2 FQNEAQ (reference sequence). Sequenced: PBMCs or T cells enriched from blood (not recorded which). The sequence came from a man aged 40-55 years with acute COVID-19. The V call is TRBV7-9, the J call TRBJ1-3; a weak D match, TRBD1 (5 bases). The CDR3 region is CASSISGLFYSGNTIYF. Here the CDR3 DNA reads TGTGCCAGCAGCATATCGGGACTCTTTTACTCTGGAAACACCATATATTTT.